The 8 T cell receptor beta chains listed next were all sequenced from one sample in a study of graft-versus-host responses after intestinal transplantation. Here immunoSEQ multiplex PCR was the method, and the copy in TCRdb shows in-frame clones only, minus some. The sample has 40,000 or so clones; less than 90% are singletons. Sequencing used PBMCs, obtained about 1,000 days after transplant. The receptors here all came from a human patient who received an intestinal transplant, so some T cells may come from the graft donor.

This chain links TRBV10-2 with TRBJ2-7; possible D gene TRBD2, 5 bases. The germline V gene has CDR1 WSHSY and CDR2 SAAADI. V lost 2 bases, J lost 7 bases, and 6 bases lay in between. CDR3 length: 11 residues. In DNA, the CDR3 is TGCGCCAGCAGTGAGGGCGGGGAGCAGTACTTC. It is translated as CASSEGGEQYF.

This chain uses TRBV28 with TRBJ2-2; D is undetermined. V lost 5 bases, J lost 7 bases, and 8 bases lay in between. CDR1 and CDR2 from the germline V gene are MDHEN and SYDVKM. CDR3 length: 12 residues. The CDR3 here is CASSPPSGELFF. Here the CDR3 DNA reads TGTGCCAGCAGTCCCCCTAGCGGGGAGCTGTTTTTT. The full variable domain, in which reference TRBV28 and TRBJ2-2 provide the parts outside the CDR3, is DVKVTQSSRYLVKRTGEKVFLECVQDMDHENMFWYRQDPGLGLRLIYFSYDVKMKEKGDIPEGYSVSREKKERFSLILESASTNQTSMYLCASSPPSGELFFGEGSRLTVL.

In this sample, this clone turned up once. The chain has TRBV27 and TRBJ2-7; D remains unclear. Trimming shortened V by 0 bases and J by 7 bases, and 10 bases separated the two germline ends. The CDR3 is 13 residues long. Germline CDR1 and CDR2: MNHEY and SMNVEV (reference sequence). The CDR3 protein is CASSLSAAKEQYF. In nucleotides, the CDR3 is TGTGCCAGCAGTTTATCTGCCGCTAAGGAGCAGTACTTC.

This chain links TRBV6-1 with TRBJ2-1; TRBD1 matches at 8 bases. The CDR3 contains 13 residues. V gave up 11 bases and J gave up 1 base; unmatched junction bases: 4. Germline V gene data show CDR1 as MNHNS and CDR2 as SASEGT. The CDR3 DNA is TGTGCCGGGACAGGTAGTTCCTACAATGAGCAGTTCTTC. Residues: CAGTGSSYNEQFF.

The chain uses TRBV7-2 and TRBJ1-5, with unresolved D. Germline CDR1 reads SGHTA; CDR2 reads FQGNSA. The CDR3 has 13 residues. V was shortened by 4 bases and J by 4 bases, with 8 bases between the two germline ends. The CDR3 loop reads CASSSTANQPQHF. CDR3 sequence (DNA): TGTGCCAGCAGCTCAACAGCGAATCAGCCCCAGCATTTT.

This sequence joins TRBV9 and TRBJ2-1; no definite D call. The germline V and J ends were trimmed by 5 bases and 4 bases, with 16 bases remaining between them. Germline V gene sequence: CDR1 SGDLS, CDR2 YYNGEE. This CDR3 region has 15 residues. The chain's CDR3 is CASSGLDRAYNEQFF. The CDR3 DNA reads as TGTGCCAGCAGTGGATTAGACCGAGCATACAATGAGCAGTTCTTC.

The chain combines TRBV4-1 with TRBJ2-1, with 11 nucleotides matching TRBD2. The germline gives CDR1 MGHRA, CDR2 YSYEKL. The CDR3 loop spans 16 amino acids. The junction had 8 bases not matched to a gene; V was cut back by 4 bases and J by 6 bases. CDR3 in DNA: TGCGCCAGCAGCCCACTGGGGCTAGCGGGGGGCAATGAGCAGTTCTTC. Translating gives CASSPLGLAGGNEQFF.

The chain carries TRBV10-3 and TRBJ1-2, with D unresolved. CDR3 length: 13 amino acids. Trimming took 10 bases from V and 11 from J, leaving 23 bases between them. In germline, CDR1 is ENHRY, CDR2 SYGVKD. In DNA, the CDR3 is TGTGCCACCCGCGGAGAGGGTTCGGTAGGGTACACCTTC. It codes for CATRGEGSVGYTF.